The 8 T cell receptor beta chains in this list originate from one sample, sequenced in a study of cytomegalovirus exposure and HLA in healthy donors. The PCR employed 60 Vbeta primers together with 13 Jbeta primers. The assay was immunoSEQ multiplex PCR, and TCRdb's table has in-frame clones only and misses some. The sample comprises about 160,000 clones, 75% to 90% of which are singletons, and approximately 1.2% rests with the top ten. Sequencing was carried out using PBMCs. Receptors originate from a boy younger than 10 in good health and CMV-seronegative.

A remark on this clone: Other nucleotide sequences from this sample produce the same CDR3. Here the CDR3 DNA reads TGTGCCAGTAGCTCGACGACTAGCGGCGACTACGAGCAGTACTTC. Encoded protein: CASSSTTSGDYEQYF. The chain employs TRBV19 and TRBJ2-7; 9 nucleotides align to TRBD2. V dropped 6 bases and J dropped 3; count of bases not matched to a gene: 9. Germline CDR1 and CDR2: LNHDA and SQIVND (reference sequence). The CDR3 spans 15 residues.

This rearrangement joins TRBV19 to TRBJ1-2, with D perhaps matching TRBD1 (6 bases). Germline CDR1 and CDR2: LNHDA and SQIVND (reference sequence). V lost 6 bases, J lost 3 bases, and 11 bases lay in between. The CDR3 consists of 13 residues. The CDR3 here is CASSDRIYYGYTF. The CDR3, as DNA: TGTGCCAGTAGCGACAGGATCTACTATGGCTACACCTTC. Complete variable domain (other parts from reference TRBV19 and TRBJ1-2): DGGITQSPKYLFRKEGQNVTLSCEQNLNHDAMYWYRQDPGQGLRLIYYSQIVNDFQKGDIAEGYSVSREKKESFPLTVTSAQKNPTAFYLCASSDRIYYGYTFGSGTRLTVV.

CDR3 in amino acids: CASSPLQGTNEKLFF. DNA for the CDR3: TGTGCCAGTAGTCCACTCCAGGGGACTAATGAAAAACTGTTTTTT. The chain joins TRBV19 to TRBJ1-4, with a possible D match to TRBD1 (6 bases). From germline, CDR1 is LNHDA and CDR2 SQIVND (reference sequence). The germline V and J ends were trimmed by 5 bases and 2 bases, with 12 bases remaining between them. The CDR3 sequence is 15 residues long.

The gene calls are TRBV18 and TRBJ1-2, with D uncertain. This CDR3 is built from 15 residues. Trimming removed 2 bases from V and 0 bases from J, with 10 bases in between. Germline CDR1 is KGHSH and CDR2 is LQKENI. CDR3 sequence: CASSPMRDSNYGYTF. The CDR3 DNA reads TGTGCCAGCTCACCAATGAGGGATTCTAACTATGGCTACACCTTC.

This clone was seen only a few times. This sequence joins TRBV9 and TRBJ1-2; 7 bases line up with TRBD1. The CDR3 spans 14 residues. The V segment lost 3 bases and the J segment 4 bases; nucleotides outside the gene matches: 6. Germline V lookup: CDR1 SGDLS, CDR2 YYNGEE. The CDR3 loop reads CASSERTGSYGYTF. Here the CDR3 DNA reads TGTGCCAGCAGCGAACGGACAGGATCCTATGGCTACACCTTC.

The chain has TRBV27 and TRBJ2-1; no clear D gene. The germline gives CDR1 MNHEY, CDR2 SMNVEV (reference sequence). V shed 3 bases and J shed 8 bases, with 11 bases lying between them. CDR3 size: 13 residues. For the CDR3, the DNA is TGTGCCAGCAGTTTCACTCCCCCCCATGAGCAGTTCTTC. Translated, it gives CASSFTPPHEQFF.

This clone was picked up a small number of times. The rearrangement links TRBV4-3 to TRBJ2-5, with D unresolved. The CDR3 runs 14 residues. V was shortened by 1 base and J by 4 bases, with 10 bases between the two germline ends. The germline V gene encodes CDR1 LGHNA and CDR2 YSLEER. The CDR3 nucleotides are TGCGCCAGCAGCCAAGCTGGAGTGGGAGAGACCCAGTACTTC. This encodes CASSQAGVGETQYF.

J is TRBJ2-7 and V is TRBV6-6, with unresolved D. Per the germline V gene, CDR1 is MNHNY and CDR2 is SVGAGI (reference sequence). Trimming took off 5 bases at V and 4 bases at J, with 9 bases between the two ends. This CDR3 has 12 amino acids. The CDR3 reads CASSTSTYEQYF. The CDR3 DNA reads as TGTGCCAGCAGTACCTCAACATACGAGCAGTACTTC.